This TCR beta chain emerged from a study of T cells in Graves' hyperthyroidism and ophthalmopathy. RNA transcripts served as the template for amplifying TCR beta CDR3 regions. A set of HTBI primers served as the primers for a first-round RT-PCR of the TCR CDR3. TCRdb re-analysed the multiplex PCR reads in MiXCR, keeping a single row per CDR3 protein. The sample carries a few hundred thousand distinct CDR3 sequences, 14% to 15% recorded once. Germline lookup yields CDR1 SQVTM and CDR2 ANQGSEA. The length of the CDR3 is 10 residues. Trimming took off 7 bases at V and 4 bases at J, with 5 bases between the two ends. This clonotype was counted between two and nine times.

Sequenced sample: blood. The TCR originated in a young woman with Graves' hyperthyroidism. The J gene is TRBJ2-1, the V gene TRBV29-1; D gene ambiguous. The DNA of the CDR3 is TGCAGCGCCACATACAATGAGCAGTTCTTC. Translated: CSATYNEQFF.